Presented here are 32 T cell receptor beta chains from one specimen sequenced in a study of T cell responses to AZD1222 COVID-19 vaccine. This table comes from immunoSEQ multiplex PCR, and its TCRdb copy is limited to in-frame clones, with some not included. The sample shows some 140,000 clones, about 90% of them seen only once. This material consisted of peripheral blood, taken on day 0 of AZD1222 vaccination. These receptors were taken from an adult in good health.

The chain has TRBV10-3 and TRBJ1-5; D gene unclear. Germline lookup yields CDR1 ENHRY and CDR2 SYGVKD. Trimming pared 0 bases from V and 0 bases from J, leaving 12 bases between. This CDR3 has 17 amino acids. CDR3 amino acids: CAISESGNHYSNQPQHF. Here the CDR3 DNA reads TGTGCCATCAGTGAGTCTGGGAACCACTATAGCAATCAGCCCCAGCATTTT.

V gene TRBV27 combines with J gene TRBJ1-5; D is ambiguous. V lost 3 bases and J 7 bases, leaving 10 bases between the germline ends. Looked up from germline, CDR1 is MNHEY and CDR2 is SMNVEV (reference sequence). The CDR3 is 13 residues long. CDR3 sequence reads: CASSFIRGQPQHF. The CDR3 bases are TGTGCCAGCAGTTTCATACGGGGACAGCCCCAGCATTTT.

The V gene is TRBV4-2, the J gene TRBJ1-5; D remains unclear. The CDR3 loop spans 16 amino acids. Per germline, CDR1 LGHNA and CDR2 YNFKEQ. Trimming took 1 base from V and 6 from J, leaving 16 bases between them. The chain's CDR3 is CASSQVEGGLGQPQHF. The CDR3 DNA is TGTGCCAGCAGCCAAGTTGAAGGAGGCCTGGGTCAGCCCCAGCATTTT.

Comments on this clone: Other DNA variants within this sample encode the same CDR3. This chain joins TRBV3-1 (or the pseudogene TRBV3-2) and TRBJ1-5; D unclear. The ends were cut back, 0 bases at V and 4 bases at J, with 4 bases in the middle. The CDR3 runs to 13 residues. Germline-derived CDR1 and CDR2 are LGHDT and YNNKEL (reference sequence). In nucleotides, the CDR3 is TGTGCCAGCAGCCAAGATCTGAATCAGCCCCAGCATTTT. This encodes CASSQDLNQPQHF.

The chain uses TRBV15 and TRBJ2-1; D remains unclear. With 1 base removed from V and 4 bases from J, the gap between germline ends came to 14 bases. The CDR3 consists of 16 residues. CDR1 and CDR2 from the germline V gene are LNHNV and YYDKDF (reference sequence). CDR3 in amino acids: CATSRGSAKIYNEQFF. The CDR3 nucleotides read TGTGCCACCAGCAGAGGGTCAGCAAAGATTTACAATGAGCAGTTCTTC.

V is TRBV2 and J is TRBJ1-1, with a weak D call TRBD1 (5 bases). The CDR3 has 14 residues. With 2 bases removed from V and 5 bases from J, the gap between germline ends came to 12 bases. Germline CDR1 is SNHLY and CDR2 is FYNNEI. CDR3 bases: TGTGCCAGCAGTGAATGGCAGGGTGGGACTGAAGCTTTCTTT. This encodes CASSEWQGGTEAFF.

The rearrangement links TRBV30 to TRBJ1-5; 9 positions match TRBD1. Germline trimming cut 5 bases from V and 6 bases from J; bases unmatched to any gene: 5. There are 13 residues in the CDR3. Germline CDR1 GTSNPN, CDR2 SVGIG (reference sequence). The CDR3 DNA follows: TGTGCCTGGGGGACAGGGTTGGGTCAGCCCCAGCATTTT. This codes for CAWGTGLGQPQHF.

The chain has TRBV18 and TRBJ1-3; 11 positions agree with TRBD1. The CDR3 consists of 15 residues. Trimming at V came to 6 bases and at J to 2 bases, leaving 3 bases not matched to a gene. Germline V gene sequence: CDR1 KGHSH, CDR2 LQKENI. The CDR3 here is CASSLDRGPGNTIYF. CDR3 coding DNA: TGTGCCAGCTCCCTGGACAGGGGGCCTGGAAACACCATATATTTT.

This rearrangement joins TRBV5-8 to TRBJ2-3; D is unresolved. Looked up from germline, CDR1 is SGHTS and CDR2 is YDEGEE. Trimming pared 9 bases from V and 4 bases from J, leaving 9 bases between. The CDR3 extends over 11 amino acids. CDR3 DNA: TGTGCCACCCCCGGTGCAGATACGCAGTATTTT. It yields the protein CATPGADTQYF.

V gene TRBV5-4 combines with J gene TRBJ1-6, with TRBD1 identical over 8 bases. The germline V gene has CDR1 SGHNT and CDR2 YYREEE (reference sequence). Trimming cost V 4 bases and J 9 bases; bases outside gene matches: 9. CDR3 length: 15 residues. CDR3 sequence: CASSVKQGGTSPLHF. The CDR3 DNA reads TGTGCCAGCAGCGTAAAACAGGGGGGGACTTCACCCCTCCACTTT.

The V gene is TRBV4-1, the J gene TRBJ1-1; a weak D match, TRBD1 (6 bases). CDR3 length: 16 residues. Trimming removed 1 base from V and 4 bases from J, with 16 bases in between. Germline values: CDR1 MGHRA, CDR2 YSYEKL. The CDR3: CASSQGWGPRATEAFF. CDR3 nucleotide sequence: TGCGCCAGCAGCCAAGGGTGGGGGCCCCGGGCCACTGAAGCTTTCTTT.

The chain recombines TRBV19 with TRBJ2-3; TRBD2 matches at 7 bases. The length of the CDR3 is 18 residues. Unmatched junction bases numbered 12, after V lost 3 bases and J lost 0 bases. Germline-derived CDR1 and CDR2 are LNHDA and SQIVND (reference sequence). CDR3 region: CASSIWGMGLSSTDTQYF. CDR3 in DNA: TGTGCCAGTAGTATCTGGGGGATGGGACTATCAAGCACAGATACGCAGTATTTT.

The rearrangement uses TRBV19 and TRBJ2-5; D possibly matches TRBD1 or TRBD2 (5 bases each). The germline gives CDR1 LNHDA, CDR2 SQIVND (reference sequence). With 5 bases removed from V and 4 bases from J, the gap between germline ends came to 17 bases. This CDR3 has 15 residues. The CDR3 here is CASSRAGIGGETQYF. The CDR3 DNA follows: TGTGCCAGTAGTCGGGCAGGGATTGGGGGAGAGACCCAGTACTTC. Complete variable domain (other parts from reference TRBV19 and TRBJ2-5): DGGITQSPKYLFRKEGQNVTLSCEQNLNHDAMYWYRQDPGQGLRLIYYSQIVNDFQKGDIAEGYSVSREKKESFPLTVTSAQKNPTAFYLCASSRAGIGGETQYFGPGTRLLVL.

V is TRBV10-1 and J is TRBJ2-5; 9 positions agree with TRBD2. The germline gives CDR1 WNHNN, CDR2 SYGVQD (reference sequence). With V trimmed by 2 bases and J by 1 base, 5 bases remained unmatched. The CDR3 has 16 amino acids. CDR3 region: CASSEGLAGTQETQYF. In DNA form, the CDR3 reads TGCGCCAGCAGTGAGGGGCTAGCGGGGACCCAAGAGACCCAGTACTTC.

The J gene is TRBJ2-7, the V gene TRBV7-9; TRBD2 might be the D (7 bases). The CDR3 totals 17 residues. CDR1 is SEHNR and CDR2 is FQNEAQ in the germline V gene (reference sequence). V was trimmed by 3 bases and J by 2 bases, leaving 20 bases between them. The CDR3, as DNA: TGTGCCAGCAGCTTGGGGGCGGGGGTCCATTTGGCCTACGAGCAGTACTTC. Translation gives CASSLGAGVHLAYEQYF.

The V and J genes are TRBV7-2 and TRBJ1-1; TRBD1 agrees at 7 bases. The junction had 7 bases not matched to a gene; V was cut back by 5 bases and J by 4 bases. Germline CDR1 SGHTA, CDR2 FQGNSA. This CDR3 has 14 amino acids. CDR3 sequence reads: CASSPDRVVTEAFF. CDR3 nucleotides: TGTGCCAGCAGCCCCGACAGGGTGGTCACTGAAGCTTTCTTT.

The CDR3 nucleotides read TGTGCCAGCAGCTTAAGGACGTGGCAAAGGTTTGGCTACACCTTC. This sequence encodes CASSLRTWQRFGYTF. The chain recombines TRBV7-2 with TRBJ1-2, with no clear D. Germline V gene sequence: CDR1 SGHTA, CDR2 FQGNSA. V was shortened by 2 bases and J by 7 bases, with 17 bases between the two germline ends. This CDR3 has 15 amino acids. Full variable domain (outside the CDR3, taken from reference TRBV7-2 and TRBJ1-2): GAGVSQSPSNKVTEKGKDVELRCDPISGHTALYWYRQSLGQGLEFLIYFQGNSAPDKSGLPSDRFSAERTGGSVSTLTIQRTQQEDSAVYLCASSLRTWQRFGYTFGSGTRLTVV.

The V gene is TRBV7-9, the J gene TRBJ2-1; 8 bases agree with TRBD2. The CDR3 is 15 amino acids. Germline CDR1 is SEHNR and CDR2 is FQNEAQ (reference sequence). The ends lost 5 bases at V and 3 bases at J; junction bases unmatched: 6. The CDR3 here is CASSLSGGSYNEQFF. The CDR3, as DNA: TGTGCCAGCAGCCTCAGCGGGGGAAGCTACAATGAGCAGTTCTTC.

The V call is TRBV2, the J call TRBJ1-1, with unresolved D. This CDR3 spans 14 amino acids. Germline loops: CDR1 SNHLY, CDR2 FYNNEI. V lost 2 bases and J lost 10, with 17 bases in between. This CDR3 is CASSEKVVVGIAFF. The DNA for the CDR3 is TGTGCCAGCAGTGAAAAGGTGGTCGTGGGGATAGCTTTCTTT.

The V call is TRBV6-5, the J call TRBJ2-7, with 7 bases aligning to TRBD2. In germline, CDR1 is MNHEY, CDR2 SVGAGI. The trim removed 0 bases at V and 1 base at J, leaving 6 bases unmatched. This CDR3 has 16 residues. The CDR3 bases are TGTGCCAGCAGTTACTCGAGGTGGGGAGGGTCCTACGAGCAGTACTTC. Translation gives CASSYSRWGGSYEQYF.

The chain couples TRBV10-2 to TRBJ1-1; perhaps TRBD1 as D (6 bases). The CDR3 extends over 15 amino acids. V was shortened by 2 bases and J by 8 bases, with 18 bases between the two germline ends. Germline V gene sequence: CDR1 WSHSY, CDR2 SAAADI. CDR3 in DNA: TGCGCCAGCAGTGAGGAGGTTACAGGGACCGCCGAAGCTTTCTTT. Translating gives CASSEEVTGTAEAFF.

The chain employs TRBV10-3 and TRBJ2-3, with 13 bases that match TRBD2. This CDR3 has 18 amino acids. Germline CDR1 reads ENHRY; CDR2 reads SYGVKD. The V segment lost 6 bases and the J segment 0 bases; nucleotides outside the gene matches: 9. The CDR3 nucleotides read TGTGCCATCAGCGCGGGACTAGCGGGGAAATCTAGCACAGATACGCAGTATTTT. It specifies CAISAGLAGKSSTDTQYF.

Comment on this clone: The germline gene is not matched at one end of the junction; a read error may be the cause. The chain links TRBV6-2 or TRBV6-3 to TRBJ2-1, with 11 bases matching TRBD2. The CDR3 totals 16 residues. Germline V gene lookup returns CDR1 MNHEY and CDR2 SVGEGT. The CDR3 nucleotides are TGTGCCAGCAGTTACTCGGGCGGTCTAGCGGGGGGCCAGGGGGTCTTC. This codes for CASSYSGGLAGGQGVF.

The V and J genes are TRBV30 and TRBJ1-2, with TRBD1 matching over 10 bases. V was clipped by 2 bases and J by 8 bases; unmatched bases: 11. Germline V lookup: CDR1 GTSNPN, CDR2 SVGIG (reference sequence). The length of the CDR3 is 15 residues. The CDR3 bases are TGTGCCTGGAGTTTATCCCGACAGGGGGCGCGCGGCTACACCTTC. It is translated as CAWSLSRQGARGYTF.

This clone was recorded once. The J gene is TRBJ2-5, the V gene TRBV18; TRBD2 matches at 14 bases. V shed 3 bases and J 5 bases; nucleotides not matched to a gene: 8. Germline CDR1 and CDR2: KGHSH and LQKENI. The CDR3 contains 17 residues. The chain's CDR3 is CASSPRTSGGPWETQYF. CDR3 DNA: TGTGCCAGCTCACCCAGGACTAGCGGGGGGCCGTGGGAGACCCAGTACTTC.

V and J are TRBV5-1 and TRBJ1-2, with D maybe TRBD1 (6 bases). V was clipped by 4 bases and J by 5 bases, with 15 bases between them. This CDR3 is built from 14 residues. Germline V CDR1 and CDR2: SGHRS, YFSETQ. The CDR3 sequence is CASSRGDNIYGYTF. The CDR3 DNA reads TGCGCCAGCAGCCGCGGGGACAATATTTATGGCTACACCTTC. Variable domain in full (rest from reference TRBV5-1 and TRBJ1-2): KAGVTQTPRYLIKTRGQQVTLSCSPISGHRSVSWYQQTPGQGLQFLFEYFSETQRNKGNFPGRFSGRQFSNSRSEMNVSTLELGDSALYLCASSRGDNIYGYTFGSGTRLTVV.

The rearrangement uses TRBV10-3 and TRBJ1-1; D is undetermined. The germline CDR1 and CDR2 sequences are ENHRY and SYGVKD. V lost 6 bases, J lost 1 base, and 9 bases lay in between. The CDR3 is made up of 13 amino acids. The chain's CDR3 is CAIRKEANTEAFF. For the CDR3, the DNA is TGTGCCATCAGGAAAGAAGCGAACACTGAAGCTTTCTTT.

The chain is built from TRBV3-1 (or the pseudogene TRBV3-2) and TRBJ1-3, with 7 nucleotides matching TRBD1. The germline V gene encodes CDR1 LGHDT and CDR2 YNNKEL (reference sequence). V was clipped by 3 bases and J by 7 bases; unmatched bases: 15. The CDR3 spans 17 residues. In DNA form, the CDR3 reads TGTGCCAGCAGCCACCGTCTCCTACAGGGGACTGCGAACACCATATATTTT. It is translated as CASSHRLLQGTANTIYF.

This sequence joins TRBV7-8 and TRBJ2-1, with D hard to call. The V gene's germline CDR1 is SGHVS and CDR2 FQNEAQ. The CDR3 is 13 residues long. V lost 0 bases, J lost 14 bases, and 14 bases lay in between. DNA of the CDR3: TGTGCCAGCAGCTTAGCGCGCCACGGTTTGAAGTTCTTC. Translating gives CASSLARHGLKFF.

This chain joins TRBV5-1 and TRBJ1-2; no reliable D call. V shed 1 base and J shed 4 bases, with 17 bases lying between them. CDR3 length equals 16 residues. Germline lookup yields CDR1 SGHRS and CDR2 YFSETQ. The CDR3 coding sequence is TGCGCCAGCAGCTTGAGTTCGGAGGGTCTGAGCTATGGCTACACCTTC. This gives the protein CASSLSSEGLSYGYTF.

The V and J genes are TRBV7-9 and TRBJ2-1; 10 bases are a match to TRBD1. CDR1 is SEHNR, CDR2 FQNEAQ, per germline (reference sequence). J gave up 7 bases and V 1 base, and 4 bases lay outside the gene matches. The CDR3 loop spans 15 amino acids. CDR3 amino acids: CASSLGGQGWNEQFF. CDR3 coding DNA: TGTGCCAGCAGCTTAGGGGGACAGGGGTGGAATGAGCAGTTCTTC.

The chain couples TRBV10-3 to TRBJ2-7, with TRBD1 matching 7 bases. V gave up 4 bases and J gave up 7 bases; unmatched junction bases: 13. Germline assignment: CDR1 ENHRY and CDR2 SYGVKD. CDR3 size: 15 residues. CDR3 in DNA: TGTGCCATCAGTGGGCCGACAGGGACCATCGGGGAGCAGTACTTC. Translating it yields CAISGPTGTIGEQYF.